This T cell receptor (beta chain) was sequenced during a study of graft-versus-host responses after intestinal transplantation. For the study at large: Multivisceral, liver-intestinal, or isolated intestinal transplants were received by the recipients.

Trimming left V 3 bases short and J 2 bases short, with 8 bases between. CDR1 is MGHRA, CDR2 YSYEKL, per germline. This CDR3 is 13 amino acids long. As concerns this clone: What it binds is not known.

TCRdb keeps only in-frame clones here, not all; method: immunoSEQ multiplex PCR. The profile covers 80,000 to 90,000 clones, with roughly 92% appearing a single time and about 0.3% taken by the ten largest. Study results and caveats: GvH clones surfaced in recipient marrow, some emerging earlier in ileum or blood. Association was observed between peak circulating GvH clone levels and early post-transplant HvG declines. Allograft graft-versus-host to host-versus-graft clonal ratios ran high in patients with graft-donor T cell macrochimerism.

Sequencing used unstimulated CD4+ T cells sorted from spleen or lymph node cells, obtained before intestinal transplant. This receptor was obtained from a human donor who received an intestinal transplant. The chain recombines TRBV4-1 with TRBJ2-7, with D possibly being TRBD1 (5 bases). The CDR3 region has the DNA TGCGCCAGCAGCCACGACAGAGCCTACGAGCAGTACTTC. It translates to CASSHDRAYEQYF.